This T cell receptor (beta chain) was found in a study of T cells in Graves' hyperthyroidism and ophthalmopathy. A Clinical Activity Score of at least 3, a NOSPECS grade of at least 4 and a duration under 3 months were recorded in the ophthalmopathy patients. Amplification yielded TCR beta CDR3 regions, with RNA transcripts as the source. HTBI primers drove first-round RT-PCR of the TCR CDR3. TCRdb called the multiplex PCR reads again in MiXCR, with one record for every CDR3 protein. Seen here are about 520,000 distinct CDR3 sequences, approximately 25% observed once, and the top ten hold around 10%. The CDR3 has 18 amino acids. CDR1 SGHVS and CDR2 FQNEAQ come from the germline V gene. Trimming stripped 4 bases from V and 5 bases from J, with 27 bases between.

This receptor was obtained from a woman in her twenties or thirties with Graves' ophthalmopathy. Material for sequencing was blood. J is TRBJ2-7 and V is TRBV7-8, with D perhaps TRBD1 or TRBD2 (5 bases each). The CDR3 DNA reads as TGTGCCAGCAGCTCCGTCCTAACCTGGGACGGGCTTGGGAACGAGCAGTACTTC. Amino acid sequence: CASSSVLTWDGLGNEQYF.